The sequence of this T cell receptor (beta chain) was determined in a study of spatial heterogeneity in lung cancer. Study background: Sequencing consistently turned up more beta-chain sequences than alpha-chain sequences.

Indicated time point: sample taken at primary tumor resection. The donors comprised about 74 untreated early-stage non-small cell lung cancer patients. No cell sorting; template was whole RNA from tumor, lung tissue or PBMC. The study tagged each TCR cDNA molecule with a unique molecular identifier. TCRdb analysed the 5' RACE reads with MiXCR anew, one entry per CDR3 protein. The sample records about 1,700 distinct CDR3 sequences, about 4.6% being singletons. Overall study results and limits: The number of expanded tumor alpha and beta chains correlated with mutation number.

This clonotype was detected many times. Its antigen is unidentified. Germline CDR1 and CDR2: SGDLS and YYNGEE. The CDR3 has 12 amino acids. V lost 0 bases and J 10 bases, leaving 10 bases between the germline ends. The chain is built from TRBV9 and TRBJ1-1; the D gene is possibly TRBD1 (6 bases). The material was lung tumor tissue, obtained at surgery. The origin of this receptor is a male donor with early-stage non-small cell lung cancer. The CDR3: CASSVGGGAAFF. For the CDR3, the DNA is TGTGCCAGCAGCGTAGGGGGGGGCGCAGCTTTCTTT.